This T cell receptor beta chain is drawn from a study of T cell responses to AZD1222 COVID-19 vaccine. The germline V gene has CDR1 WSHSY and CDR2 SAAADI. The length of the CDR3 is 12 residues. The germline V and J ends were trimmed by 4 bases and 4 bases, with 7 bases remaining between them. The repertoire was sequenced with immunoSEQ multiplex PCR; TCRdb's copy has only in-frame clones and lacks some. Of about 78,000 clones detected, around four fifths appear once; the ten largest clones hold 2.9%. This receptor was identified in an adult in good health. J is TRBJ1-2 and V is TRBV10-2, with D possibly TRBD1 on 5 matching bases. The input for sequencing was peripheral blood, taken on day 0 of AZD1222 vaccination. CDR3 in amino acids: CASSGDPYGYTF. The CDR3 coding sequence is TGCGCCAGCAGTGGGGACCCCTATGGCTACACCTTC.